This T cell receptor beta chain appears in the sequencing data of a study of blood T cells in healthy people across ages. CDR1 is SGDLS and CDR2 is YYNGEE in the germline V gene. The V end was cut by 4 bases, the J end by 0 bases, with 12 bases between. The CDR3 extends over 15 amino acids. With a J-beta primer mix and a sample-barcoded 5' primer, a second PCR ran about 7 to 11 cycles. In TCRdb, the 5' RACE reads were re-called with MiXCR into one record per CDR3 protein. The table has some 1.8 million distinct CDR3 sequences, 35% to 50% seen once. The chain combines TRBV9 with TRBJ2-3; the D is unclear. The sequenced sample consisted of blood. This clonotype originated in a human donor in good health. The CDR3 coding sequence is TGTGCCAGCAGCAGGTTCGGCGATAGCACAGATACGCAGTATTTT. Protein: CASSRFGDSTDTQYF.